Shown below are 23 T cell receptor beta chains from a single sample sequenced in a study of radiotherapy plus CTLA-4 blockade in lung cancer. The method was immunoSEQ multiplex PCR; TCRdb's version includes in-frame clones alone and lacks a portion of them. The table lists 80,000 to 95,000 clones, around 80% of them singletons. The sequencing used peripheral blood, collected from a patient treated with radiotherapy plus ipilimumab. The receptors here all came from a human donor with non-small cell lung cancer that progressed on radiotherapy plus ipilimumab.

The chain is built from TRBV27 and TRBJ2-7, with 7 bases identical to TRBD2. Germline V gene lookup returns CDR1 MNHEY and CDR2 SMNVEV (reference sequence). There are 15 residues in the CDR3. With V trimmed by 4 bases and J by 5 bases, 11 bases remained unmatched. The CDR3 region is CASSSEGTNFNEQYF. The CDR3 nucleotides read TGTGCCAGCAGTTCCGAGGGGACTAACTTTAACGAGCAGTACTTC.

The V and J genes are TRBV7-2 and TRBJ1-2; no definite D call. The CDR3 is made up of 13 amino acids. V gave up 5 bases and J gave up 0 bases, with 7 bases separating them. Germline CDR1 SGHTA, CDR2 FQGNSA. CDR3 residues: CASSNRANYGYTF. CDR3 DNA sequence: TGTGCCAGCAGCAATCGGGCTAACTATGGCTACACCTTC.

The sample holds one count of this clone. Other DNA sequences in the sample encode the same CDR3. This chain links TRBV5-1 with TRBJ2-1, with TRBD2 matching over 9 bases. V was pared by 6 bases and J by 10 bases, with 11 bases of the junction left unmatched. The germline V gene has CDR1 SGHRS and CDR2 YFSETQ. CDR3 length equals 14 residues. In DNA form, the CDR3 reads TGCGCCAGCACGGGCGGGAGGGCCTTCCGGGAGCAGTTCTTC. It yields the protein CASTGGRAFREQFF.

Here the CDR3 DNA reads TGTGCCTGGAGTCCTCTACAGGGAATCCCCAATGAGCAGTTCTTC. This encodes CAWSPLQGIPNEQFF. The chain couples TRBV30 to TRBJ2-1, with D possibly being TRBD1 (6 bases). Trimming pared 2 bases from V and 6 bases from J, leaving 17 bases between. From germline, CDR1 is GTSNPN and CDR2 SVGIG (reference sequence). The CDR3 sequence is 15 residues long.

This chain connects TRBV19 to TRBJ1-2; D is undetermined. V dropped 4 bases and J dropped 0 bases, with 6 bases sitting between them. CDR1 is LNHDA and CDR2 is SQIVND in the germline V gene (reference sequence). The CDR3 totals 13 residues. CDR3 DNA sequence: TGTGCCAGTAGTAGGACGGCTAACTATGGCTACACCTTC. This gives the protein CASSRTANYGYTF.

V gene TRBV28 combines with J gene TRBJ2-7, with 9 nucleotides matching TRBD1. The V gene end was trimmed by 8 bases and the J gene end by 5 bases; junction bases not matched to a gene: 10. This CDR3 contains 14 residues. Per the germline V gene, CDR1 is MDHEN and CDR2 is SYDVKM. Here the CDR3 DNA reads TGTGCCAGCGAAGGGACAGGGTCAAGTAACGAGCAGTACTTC. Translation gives CASEGTGSSNEQYF.

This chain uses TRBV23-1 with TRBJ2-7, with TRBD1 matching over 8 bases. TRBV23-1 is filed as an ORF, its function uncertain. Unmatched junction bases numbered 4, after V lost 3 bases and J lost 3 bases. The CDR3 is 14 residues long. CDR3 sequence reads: CASSHGTGFYEQYV. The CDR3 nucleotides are TGCGCCAGCAGTCACGGGACAGGCTTCTACGAGCAGTACGTC.

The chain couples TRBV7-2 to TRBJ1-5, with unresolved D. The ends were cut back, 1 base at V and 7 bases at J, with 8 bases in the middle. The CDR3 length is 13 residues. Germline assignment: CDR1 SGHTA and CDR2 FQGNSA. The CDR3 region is CASSLDPGQPQHF. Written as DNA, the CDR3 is TGTGCCAGCAGCTTAGACCCGGGGCAGCCCCAGCATTTT.

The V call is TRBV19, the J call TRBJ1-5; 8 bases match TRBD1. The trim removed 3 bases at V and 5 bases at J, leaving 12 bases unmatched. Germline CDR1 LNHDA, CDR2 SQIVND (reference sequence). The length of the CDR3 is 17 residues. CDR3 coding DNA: TGTGCCAGTAGTATTGGAGACAGGGGAAGATGGGATCAGCCCCAGCATTTT. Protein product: CASSIGDRGRWDQPQHF.

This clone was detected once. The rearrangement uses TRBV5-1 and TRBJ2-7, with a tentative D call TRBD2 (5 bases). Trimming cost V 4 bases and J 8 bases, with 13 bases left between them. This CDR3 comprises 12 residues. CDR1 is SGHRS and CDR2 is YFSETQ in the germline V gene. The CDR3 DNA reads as TGCGCCAGCAGCCCCGGGGAAGTTAAGCAGTACTTC. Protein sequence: CASSPGEVKQYF.

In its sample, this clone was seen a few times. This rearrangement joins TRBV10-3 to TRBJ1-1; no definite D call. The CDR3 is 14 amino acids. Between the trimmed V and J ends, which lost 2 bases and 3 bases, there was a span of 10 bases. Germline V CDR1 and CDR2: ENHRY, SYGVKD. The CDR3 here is CAISEGMGYTEAFF. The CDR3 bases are TGTGCCATCAGTGAGGGAATGGGGTACACTGAAGCTTTCTTT.

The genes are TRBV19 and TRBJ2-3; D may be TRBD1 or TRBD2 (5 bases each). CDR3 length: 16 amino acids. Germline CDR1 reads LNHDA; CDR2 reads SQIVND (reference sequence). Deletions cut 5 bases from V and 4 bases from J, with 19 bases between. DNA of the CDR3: TGTGCCAGTAGTGCAAGGGGTAGGAAGGGACCAGATACGCAGTATTTT. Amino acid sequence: CASSARGRKGPDTQYF.

CDR3 DNA sequence: TGTGCCAGCAGCCCCGGGTCGATCTCTGGAAACACCATATATTTT. Encoded protein: CASSPGSISGNTIYF. The chain couples TRBV7-3 to TRBJ1-3; D gene unclear. The CDR3 totals 15 residues. The germline V gene has CDR1 SGHTA and CDR2 FQGTGA. Deletions cut 5 bases from V and 0 bases from J, with 11 bases between.

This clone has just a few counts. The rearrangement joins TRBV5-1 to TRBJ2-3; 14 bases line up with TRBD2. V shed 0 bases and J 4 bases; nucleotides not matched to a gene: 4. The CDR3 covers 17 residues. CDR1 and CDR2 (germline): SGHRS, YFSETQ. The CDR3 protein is CASSLGGLAGGSDTQYF. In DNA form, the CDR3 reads TGCGCCAGCAGCTTGGGTGGACTAGCGGGAGGATCAGATACGCAGTATTTT.

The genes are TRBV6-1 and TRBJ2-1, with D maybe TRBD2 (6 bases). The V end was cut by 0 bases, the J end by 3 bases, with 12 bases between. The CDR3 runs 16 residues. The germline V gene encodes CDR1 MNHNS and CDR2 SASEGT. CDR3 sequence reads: CASSEAASDFYNEQFF. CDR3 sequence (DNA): TGTGCCAGCAGTGAAGCGGCTAGCGACTTCTACAATGAGCAGTTCTTC.

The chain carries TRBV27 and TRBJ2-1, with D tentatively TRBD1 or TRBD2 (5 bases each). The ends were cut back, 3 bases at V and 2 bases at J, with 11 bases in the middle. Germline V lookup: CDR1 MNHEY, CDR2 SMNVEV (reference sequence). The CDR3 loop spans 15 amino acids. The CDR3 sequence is CASSLGQGPYNEQFF. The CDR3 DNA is TGTGCCAGCAGTTTGGGGCAGGGACCCTACAATGAGCAGTTCTTC.

Here the CDR3 reads CASSLIIQGSYGYTF. The CDR3, as DNA: TGTGCCAGCAGCTTGATTATACAGGGATCCTATGGCTACACCTTC. V usage is TRBV7-2 and J usage is TRBJ1-2; tentatively, D is TRBD1 (6 bases). The CDR3 has 15 amino acids. Deletions cut 3 bases from V and 4 bases from J, with 15 bases between. From germline, CDR1 is SGHTA and CDR2 FQGNSA.

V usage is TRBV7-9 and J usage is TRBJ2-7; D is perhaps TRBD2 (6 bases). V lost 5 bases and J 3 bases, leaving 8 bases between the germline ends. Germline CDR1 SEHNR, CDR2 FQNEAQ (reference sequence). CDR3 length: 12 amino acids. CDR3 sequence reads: CASSEEGYEQYF. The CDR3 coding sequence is TGTGCCAGCAGCGAGGAGGGCTACGAGCAGTACTTC.

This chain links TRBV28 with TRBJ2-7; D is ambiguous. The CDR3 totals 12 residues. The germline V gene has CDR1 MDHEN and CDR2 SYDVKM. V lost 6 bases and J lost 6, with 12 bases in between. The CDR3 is CASSLRLGEQYV. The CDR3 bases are TGTGCCAGCAGCCTTCGTCTGGGCGAGCAGTACGTC.

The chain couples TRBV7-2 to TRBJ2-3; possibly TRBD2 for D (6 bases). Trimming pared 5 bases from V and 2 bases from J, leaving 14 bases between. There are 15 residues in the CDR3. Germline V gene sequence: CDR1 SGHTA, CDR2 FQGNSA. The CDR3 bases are TGTGCCAGCAGCCTGGGACTGCCTCCCACAGATACGCAGTATTTT. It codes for CASSLGLPPTDTQYF.

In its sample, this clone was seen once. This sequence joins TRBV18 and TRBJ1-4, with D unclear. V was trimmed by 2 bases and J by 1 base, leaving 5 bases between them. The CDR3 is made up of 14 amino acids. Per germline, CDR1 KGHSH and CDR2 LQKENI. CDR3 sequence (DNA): TGTGCCAGCTCACCATTTGAAACTAATGAAAAACTGTTTTTT. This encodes CASSPFETNEKLFF.

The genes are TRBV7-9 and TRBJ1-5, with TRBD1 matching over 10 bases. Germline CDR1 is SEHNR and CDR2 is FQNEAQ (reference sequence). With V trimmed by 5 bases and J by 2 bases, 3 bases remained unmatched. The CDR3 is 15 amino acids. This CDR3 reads CASSPTGGGNQPQHF. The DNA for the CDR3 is TGTGCCAGCAGCCCGACAGGGGGCGGCAATCAGCCCCAGCATTTT.

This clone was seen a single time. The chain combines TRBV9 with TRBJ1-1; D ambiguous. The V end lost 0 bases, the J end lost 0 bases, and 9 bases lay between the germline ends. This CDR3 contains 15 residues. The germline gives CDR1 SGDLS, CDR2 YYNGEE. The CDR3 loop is CASSVGRGLNTEAFF. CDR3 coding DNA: TGTGCCAGCAGCGTAGGGCGGGGATTGAACACTGAAGCTTTCTTT.